A single sample gave rise to the 23 T cell receptor beta chains below, sequenced in a study of T cell repertoires in cytomegalovirus infection. MiXCR, applied by TCRdb to the reads, yields one record per CDR3 protein. In the table there are about 600,000 distinct CDR3 sequences, 20% to 25% of which are singletons. Sequenced: CD8+ T cells from PBMCs. These receptors originate from a human donor in good health (CMV status not recorded). Some clones in this sample may be carry-over from other donors' samples.

The table lists this clonotype with a few counts. The chain couples TRBV5-1 to TRBJ1-2, with 10 bases that match TRBD1. CDR1 is SGHRS, CDR2 YFSETQ, per germline. The CDR3 sequence is 15 residues long. V shed 4 bases, J shed 6 bases, and the junction held 9 bases outside the gene matches. CDR3 loop: CASSEDDRGRHGYTF. CDR3 nucleotide sequence: TGCGCCAGCAGCGAGGATGACAGGGGGCGACATGGCTACACCTTC.

The chain links TRBV5-1 to TRBJ1-1, with D uncertain. This CDR3 contains 13 residues. Germline V lookup: CDR1 SGHRS, CDR2 YFSETQ. V dropped 5 bases and J dropped 4 bases, with 12 bases sitting between them. CDR3 bases: TGCGCCAGCAGTTATACAGTCGGCACTGAAGCTTTCTTT. It is translated as CASSYTVGTEAFF.

A word on this clonotype: This may be a read error, as it is one base from a much larger clone. This chain joins TRBV5-6 and TRBJ1-1, with 9 positions matching TRBD1. Germline lookup yields CDR1 SGHDT and CDR2 YYEEEE. This CDR3 is built from 12 residues. DNA for the CDR3: TGTGCCAACAGCCGGACAGGGGTTGAAGCTTTCTTT. It codes for CANSRTGVEAFF.

At least ten counts were recorded for this clonotype. The J gene is TRBJ2-7, the V gene TRBV7-2; D possibly uses TRBD1 or TRBD2 (5 bases each). The germline V gene has CDR1 SGHTA and CDR2 FQGNSA. The germline V and J ends were trimmed by 2 bases and 1 base, with 18 bases remaining between them. The CDR3 totals 17 residues. DNA of the CDR3: TGTGCCAGCAGCTTAAGGACGGGGAAGACAGAGTCCTACGAGCAGTACTTC. The encoded protein is CASSLRTGKTESYEQYF. The whole variable domain, remainder taken from reference TRBV7-2 and TRBJ2-7, is GAGVSQSPSNKVTEKGKDVELRCDPISGHTALYWYRQSLGQGLEFLIYFQGNSAPDKSGLPSDRFSAERTGGSVSTLTIQRTQQEDSAVYLCASSLRTGKTESYEQYFGPGTRLTVT.

This clonotype has more than one count but fewer than ten. The chain recombines TRBV27 with TRBJ2-3; the D call may be TRBD1 or TRBD2 (5 bases each). Germline loops: CDR1 MNHEY, CDR2 SMNVEV (reference sequence). Trimming stripped 2 bases from V and 2 bases from J, with 14 bases between. The CDR3 is 16 amino acids. CDR3 sequence reads: CASSLVFGTYTDTQYF. The CDR3 DNA reads as TGTGCCAGCAGTTTAGTTTTCGGGACGTACACAGATACGCAGTATTTT.

This clonotype has a count of ten or more. V usage is TRBV7-2 and J usage is TRBJ1-5, with D perhaps TRBD1 (5 bases). Per germline, CDR1 SGHTA and CDR2 FQGNSA. The V end lost 5 bases, the J end lost 4 bases, and 15 bases lay between the germline ends. The CDR3 runs to 15 residues. The DNA for the CDR3 is TGTGCCAGCAGCCCCAATCAGGGTCGGAATCAGCCCCAGCATTTT. It is translated as CASSPNQGRNQPQHF.

In its sample, this clonotype was seen many times. V and J are TRBV7-2 and TRBJ2-7; 9 positions agree with TRBD1. The germline V gene has CDR1 SGHTA and CDR2 FQGNSA. The CDR3 is 15 amino acids. After removal of 0 bases from V and 3 bases from J, the junction contained 3 bases not matched to a gene. The CDR3 bases are TGTGCCAGCAGCTTAGCGGGACAGGGTTTCTACGAGCAGTACGTC. This translates into CASSLAGQGFYEQYV.

This clonotype occurred many times. This chain links TRBV7-6 with TRBJ1-4, with unresolved D. The V gene's germline CDR1 is SGHVS and CDR2 FNYEAQ. The CDR3 runs 16 residues. Trimming took 1 base from V and 0 from J, leaving 9 bases between them. The CDR3 sequence is CASSLENEATNEKLFF. In DNA, the CDR3 is TGTGCCAGCAGCTTAGAGAATGAAGCAACTAATGAAAAACTGTTTTTT.

This clonotype has ten or more counts. This chain joins TRBV7-3 and TRBJ2-1, with D possibly TRBD1 on 6 matching bases. V was cut by 5 bases and J by 6 bases, with 17 bases left in between. Germline V gene sequence: CDR1 SGHTA, CDR2 FQGTGA. The CDR3 totals 15 residues. The CDR3 loop reads CASSPTGGGFNEQFF. The CDR3 region has the DNA TGTGCCAGCAGCCCAACAGGTGGGGGCTTCAATGAGCAGTTCTTC.

J is TRBJ2-2 and V is TRBV12-3 or TRBV12-4; no clear D. The CDR3 has 12 amino acids. V was shortened by 10 bases and J by 5 bases, with 11 bases between the two germline ends. In DNA form, the CDR3 reads TGTGCCACCCCATTCAGGACCGGGGAGCTGTTTTTT. It yields the protein CATPFRTGELFF.

As to this clonotype: A read error may explain this, as a much larger clone is one base away. The chain recombines TRBV7-6 with TRBJ2-1, with 10 positions matching TRBD2. Germline V gives CDR1 SGHVS, CDR2 FNYEAQ. The CDR3 extends over 16 amino acids. The CDR3 coding sequence is TGTGCCAGCAGATTAGCTAGCGGGGGCTCCTACAATGAGCAGTTCTTC. Translating it yields CASRLASGGSYNEQFF.

This chain links TRBV5-4 with TRBJ2-1; possibly TRBD1 for D (5 bases). CDR3 size: 13 residues. V lost 2 bases and J lost 6, with 9 bases in between. Germline V gives CDR1 SGHNT, CDR2 YYREEE (reference sequence). The CDR3 bases are TGTGCCAGCAGCTTAACCCAGGGCAATGAGCAGTTCTTC. Its protein product is CASSLTQGNEQFF.

This clonotype came up many times. The chain carries TRBV27 and TRBJ2-7; D ambiguous. Germline V gives CDR1 MNHEY, CDR2 SMNVEV (reference sequence). The CDR3 totals 11 residues. V was cut by 6 bases and J by 6 bases, with 9 bases left in between. CDR3 in amino acids: CASSLGGEQYF. The CDR3, as DNA: TGTGCCAGCAGCTTAGGTGGCGAGCAGTACTTC.

The chain links TRBV10-3 to TRBJ2-5; D may be TRBD2 (5 bases). Germline lookup yields CDR1 ENHRY and CDR2 SYGVKD. Trimming left V 8 bases short and J 0 bases short, with 16 bases between. There are 15 residues in the CDR3. The CDR3 reads CAILGFRGNQETQYF. Here the CDR3 DNA reads TGTGCCATCCTTGGGTTTCGGGGAAACCAAGAGACCCAGTACTTC.

This chain uses TRBV6-2 or TRBV6-3 with TRBJ2-1; D may correspond to TRBD1 or TRBD2 (5 bases each). CDR3 length: 16 residues. The V gene's germline CDR1 is MNHEY and CDR2 SVGEGT. Trimming left V 6 bases short and J 5 bases short, with 20 bases between. CDR3 coding DNA: TGTGCCAGCAGAGCCCTTGGGGGACGAAGTCACAATGAGCAGTTCTTC. Encoded protein: CASRALGGRSHNEQFF.

This clonotype was seen at least ten times. V is TRBV7-8 and J is TRBJ2-2, with D unresolved. The germline V and J ends were trimmed by 2 bases and 4 bases, with 5 bases remaining between them. The CDR3 is 13 residues long. The germline CDR1 and CDR2 sequences are SGHVS and FQNEAQ. The CDR3 DNA reads TGTGCCAGCAGCTTATTTGGCACCGGGGAGCTGTTTTTT. This gives the protein CASSLFGTGELFF.

This clonotype appeared a few times. The chain couples TRBV20-1 to TRBJ1-5; the D gene is possibly TRBD1 (6 bases). CDR1 and CDR2 from the germline V gene are DFQATT and SNEGSKA (reference sequence). CDR3 size: 14 residues. V was cut by 2 bases and J by 1 base, with 9 bases left in between. In DNA, the CDR3 is TGCAGTGCTAGACCGGACAGCAGCAATCAGCCCCAGCATTTT. It translates to CSARPDSSNQPQHF.

As for this clonotype: The junction does not match germline at one end; this may be a read error. The CDR3 here is CANSLDVAAANYGYTF. For the CDR3, the DNA is TGTGCCAACAGCTTAGATGTGGCAGCAGCTAACTATGGCTACACCTTC. This rearrangement joins TRBV7-9 to TRBJ1-2; D gene ambiguous. The CDR3 spans 16 residues. Per germline, CDR1 SEHNR and CDR2 FQNEAQ (reference sequence).

This clonotype was seen more than once but under ten times. The chain carries TRBV5-1 and TRBJ2-1; D might be TRBD2 (5 bases). The CDR3 runs to 13 residues. CDR1 is SGHRS, CDR2 YFSETQ, per germline. Trimming stripped 5 bases from V and 3 bases from J, with 9 bases between. CDR3 residues: CASRRGNYNEQFF. The CDR3 nucleotides are TGCGCCAGCAGAAGAGGGAACTACAATGAGCAGTTCTTC.

V and J are TRBV10-3 and TRBJ2-5; D might be TRBD1 (5 bases). CDR3 size: 14 residues. Germline CDR1 and CDR2: ENHRY and SYGVKD. V lost 0 bases to trimming and J lost 1 base, with 6 bases between them. CDR3 nucleotide sequence: TGTGCCATCAGTGAGTCAGGGGCCCAAGAGACCCAGTACTTC. Its protein is CAISESGAQETQYF.

This clonotype has only a few counts. V usage is TRBV28 and J usage is TRBJ1-6; the match to TRBD1 covers 8 bases. The junction had 8 bases not matched to a gene; V was cut back by 6 bases and J by 10 bases. The germline CDR1 and CDR2 sequences are MDHEN and SYDVKM. The CDR3 sequence is 14 residues long. The CDR3 here is CASRLTGEGSPLHF. The CDR3 DNA follows: TGTGCCAGCAGACTGACAGGGGAGGGATCACCCCTCCACTTT.

This clonotype was seen a few times. The chain joins TRBV27 to TRBJ1-2; a weak D match, TRBD1 (5 bases). CDR1 is MNHEY and CDR2 is SMNVEV in the germline V gene (reference sequence). The ends were cut back, 5 bases at V and 0 bases at J, with 13 bases in the middle. The CDR3 sequence is 15 residues long. CDR3 sequence reads: CASSLAGRTNYGYTF. For the CDR3, the DNA is TGTGCCAGCAGTCTAGCAGGGCGGACTAACTATGGCTACACCTTC.

This clonotype was counted a few times. The gene calls are TRBV29-1 and TRBJ2-4, with D possibly being TRBD1 (6 bases). The V end was cut by 4 bases, the J end by 5 bases, with 15 bases between. Per germline, CDR1 SQVTM and CDR2 ANQGSEA. The CDR3 totals 14 residues. CDR3 in amino acids: CSVVTGGVQNIQYF. The CDR3 DNA follows: TGCAGCGTTGTCACTGGGGGCGTCCAAAACATTCAGTACTTC.